The TCR beta chain described here comes from a study of blood T cell repertoires in COVID-19. Study overall: Donors in the United States, Italy and Spain gave samples during acute or convalescent COVID-19. The analysed material was cDNA or gDNA that came from T cells, B-cell-depleted T cells, or PBMCs.

In the source study's methods: Amplification of reference gene primers was used by the study to estimate nucleated cell counts. Method: immunoSEQ multiplex PCR; TCRdb's copy keeps in-frame clones and lacks some. That table is the source of V, J and clone size, and D and trimming were worked out from the DNA. The sample includes roughly 250,000 clones, around four fifths of them seen just once. This clone was seen a single time. This receptor was identified in a woman between 40 and 50 years old with active or convalescent COVID-19. The sequenced sample was peripheral blood.

CDR3 nucleotide sequence: TGCGCCAGCAGCGAAGCGGGGGGGATCAATGAGCAGTTCTTC. It is translated as CASSEAGGINEQFF. The rearrangement uses TRBV10-2 and TRBJ2-1; 10 bases are shared with TRBD2. Germline V gene sequence: CDR1 WSHSY, CDR2 SAAADI. CDR3 length equals 14 residues. V was clipped by 6 bases and J by 6 bases; unmatched bases: 5.